A selection of T cell receptor beta chains follows, all from one sample in a study of CD8+CD57+ T cells in acquired aplastic anemia. TCRdb fed the reads into MiXCR, producing one record per CDR3 protein. The sample carries approximately 380,000 distinct CDR3 sequences, about two thirds recorded once. The specimen sequenced was sorted CD4+, CD8+, or CD8+CD57+ T cells (not recorded which) from PBMCs. These TCRs come from a human donor in good health, serving as a control. Each CDR3 is given with its conserved first and last residue. Clone size, where shown, is once, few, many, or a class for clones that have expanded.

V | size | CDR3
TRBV5-1 | many | CASSARTGASTGELFF
TRBV7-9 | - | CASSSRDISTNEKLFF
TRBV6-1 | - | CASSVQSRAEQYF
TRBV5-1 | - | CASSIVASQAHEQYF
TRBV2 | - | CASRGDGTYYEQYF
TRBV7-2 | - | CASSLVPEDYYEHF
TRBV7-3 | - | CASSPGTEGYEQYF
TRBV15 | - | CATSRTDRGHGYTF
TRBV9 | - | CASSVVPKGRGEHGYTF
TRBV7-8 | once | CASSDIGGDGYTFF
TRBV9 | - | CASSQELTAGGADF
TRBV9 | - | CASSVGRDGYTF
TRBV6-6 | few | CASRPRKNIQYF
TRBV20-1 | - | CSATTGGSTNEKLFF
TRBV2 | few | CASYSSYEQYF
TRBV20-1 | once | CSPGSGPSIYYGYTF
TRBV25-1 | - | CASGPGNRDGYNSPLHF
TRBV5-1 | - | CASSPERLDEAEAFF
TRBV24-1 | many | CATSDPDRVGNEQFF
TRBV7-2 | - | CASSPLLAGARAQYF
TRBV5-1 | - | CASSLDGTGGVTEAFF
TRBV10-3 | once | CAISEGLAGGGNEQFF
TRBV29-1 | few | CSVEMAGGWNEQFF
TRBV20-1 | - | CSARRRSYGFQYNEQFF
TRBV25-1 | - | CASSDNRTGGFDYYF
TRBV7-9 | - | CASSLRGMGSEQYF
TRBV13 | - | CASSLDGGAREQYF
TRBV20-1 | many | CSARVDTHSEKAQHF
TRBV10-2 | - | CASSGPSGVVDTQYF
TRBV7-2 | - | CASSFSKPGVYEAYF
TRBV24-1 | - | CATSHSSVDYGYTF
TRBV10-3 | - | CAISEGNGYTF
TRBV12-3/TRBV12-4 | many | CASRPGLAGNTIYF
TRBV3-1 | many | CASSQEDRGVIAEAFF
TRBV9 | - | CASSVQGPAPLHWEQYF
TRBV5-1 | - | CASSTLAGGETDTQYF
TRBV6-2/TRBV6-3 | many | CASTPHDRSYEQYF
TRBV7-2 | - | CASSSQASGNTIYF
TRBV9 | many | CASSDFSGATDTQYF
TRBV10-3 | - | CAIGVNNNEQFF
TRBV6-2/TRBV6-3 | - | CASSSTGTGVYGYTF
TRBV19 | - | CASRAQPEEAFFF
TRBV15 | many | CVTSRETNYGYTF
TRBV10-2 | - | CASSEKSGQPQHF
TRBV2 | - | CASSGQRADKQPLHF
TRBV2 | - | CASGSGDAQPQHF
TRBV20-1 | - | CSARGPGQKYEQYF
TRBV20-1 | - | CSARGGQGFDGYTF
TRBV15 | - | CATSSGHDATNEKLFF